Listed below are T cell receptor beta chains from one sample, sequenced in a study of early T cells in non-severe SARS-CoV-2 infection. MiXCR, applied by TCRdb to the 5' RACE reads, yields one record per CDR3 protein. The sample yields tens of thousands of distinct CDR3 sequences, about 7% seen once. Material: whole blood. The receptors stem from an adult who was a healthcare worker with PCR-confirmed SARS-CoV-2 infection or an uninfected control (not recorded which). Both conserved end residues are part of each CDR3. Fields, in order: V gene, clone size, CDR3 length, J gene, D gene, CDR3 DNA, CDR3 protein. D genes are given only for firm matches. Clone size, where shown, is once, few, many, or a class for clones that have expanded.

>TRBV12-3/TRBV12-4|many|13|TRBJ2-7|NA
TGTGCCAGCAGTCGACGGACTCTCTACGAGCAGTACTTC
CASSRRTLYEQYF
>TRBV7-2|many|14|TRBJ2-5|NA
TGTGCCAGCAGCTTATTCGCCCAGGCGGAGACCCAGTACTTC
CASSLFAQAETQYF
>TRBV30|NA|15|TRBJ2-3|TRBD2
TGTGCCTGGGCCTTTGGGCGGGAGGGCACAGATACGCAGTATTTT
CAWAFGREGTDTQYF
>TRBV20-1|NA|14|TRBJ2-5|TRBD2
TGCAGTGCTACGCCGGGGGGTGGCAAGGAGACCCAGTACTTC
CSATPGGGKETQYF
>TRBV5-1|few|15|TRBJ1-4|NA
TGCGCCAGCAGCCCCGACCGGGACCGAAGTGAAAAACTGTTTTTT
CASSPDRDRSEKLFF
>TRBV18|many|13|TRBJ2-1|NA
TGTGCCAGCTCACCACTAGGGGGGAATGAGCAGTTCTTC
CASSPLGGNEQFF
>TRBV6-2/TRBV6-3|many|15|TRBJ2-3|TRBD2
TGTGCCAGCAGTTACGGGCAGAGCGGGGCAGATACGCAGTATTTT
CASSYGQSGADTQYF
>TRBV30|many|14|TRBJ2-1|TRBD2
TGTGCCTGGAGTGGGCTAGCGGGAGTCCACGAGCAGTTCTTC
CAWSGLAGVHEQFF
>TRBV6-6|few|15|TRBJ2-1|TRBD2
TGTGCCAGCAGTTTGACGCGGGAGCCCCCCCATGAGCAGTTCTTC
CASSLTREPPHEQFF
>TRBV7-6|many|14|TRBJ2-2|TRBD1
TGTGCCAGCAGCACCGGACAGGGTACCGGGGAGCTGTTTTTT
CASSTGQGTGELFF
>TRBV6-5|few|14|TRBJ2-3|NA
TGTGCCAGCAGTTGGGACTCGCGGGTAGATACGCAGTATTTT
CASSWDSRVDTQYF
>TRBV18|many|13|TRBJ2-5|NA
TGTGCCAGCTCACCCATGGGAGGAGAGACCCAGTACTTC
CASSPMGGETQYF
>TRBV18|many|15|TRBJ2-1|NA
TGTGCCAGCTCACCGGGGTCTCTTGGGAACAATGAGCAGTTCTTC
CASSPGSLGNNEQFF
>TRBV11-2|few|15|TRBJ2-1|NA
TGTGCCAGCAGCCGCGGGGACCTTGCCTACAATGAGCAGTTCTTC
CASSRGDLAYNEQFF
>TRBV7-9|medium-sized|15|TRBJ1-2|NA
TGTGCCAGCAGCCGAACTGACCGCCCCCTTTACGGCTACACCTTC
CASSRTDRPLYGYTF
>TRBV29-1|NA|13|TRBJ2-7|NA
TGCAGCGTTGAGGGACAAAGCGGGTACGAGCAGTACTTC
CSVEGQSGYEQYF
>TRBV3-1|many|16|TRBJ2-2|NA
TGTGCCAGCAGCCAAGAGGAGACACTCAGCCCCGGGGAGCTGTTTTTT
CASSQEETLSPGELFF
>TRBV27|NA|15|TRBJ1-4|NA
TGTGCCAGCAGTTTACGCCAGGGGTTTAATGAAAAACTGTTTTTT
CASSLRQGFNEKLFF
>TRBV18|NA|13|TRBJ1-1|NA
TGTGCCAGCTCACCTGGACAGCTGATTGAAGCTTTCTTT
CASSPGQLIEAFF
>TRBV6-5|many|13|TRBJ1-2|NA
TGTGCCAGCAGTCGCTCTGAGGGCAGCGGCTACACCTTC
CASSRSEGSGYTF
>TRBV7-3|many|16|TRBJ2-1|TRBD2
TGTGCCAGCAGCTTATCGGGACTAGCGGGAGCAAATGAGCAGTTCTTC
CASSLSGLAGANEQFF